Listed below are T cell receptor beta chains from one sample, sequenced in a study of identical twins. A single record per CDR3 protein comes from TCRdb applying MiXCR to the 5' RACE reads. The repertoire holds 250,000 or so distinct CDR3 sequences, with roughly 8% as singletons. These data were likewise used in another study, on yellow fever vaccine responses in identical twins.

The sequencing sample was made of CD8+ T cells sorted from blood. The receptors stem from a young woman in good health. Each CDR3 is given without its conserved first and last residue. Each record gives: clone size, V gene, J gene, D gene, CDR3 protein. D genes are given only for firm matches. Part of the rows lack a size; the others show once, few, many or a class for expanded clones.

clone_size: NA
v_call: TRBV29-1
j_call: TRBJ2-5
d_call: NA
cdr3_aa: SVDGLGLSITYQETQY

clone_size: many
v_call: TRBV28
j_call: TRBJ2-3
d_call: NA
cdr3_aa: ASSFARGDTQY

clone_size: NA
v_call: TRBV12-3/TRBV12-4
j_call: TRBJ2-3
d_call: NA
cdr3_aa: ASSSGPGPDTQY

clone_size: NA
v_call: TRBV25-1
j_call: TRBJ1-2
d_call: NA
cdr3_aa: ASSEIDSDYGYT

clone_size: many
v_call: TRBV9
j_call: TRBJ1-2
d_call: NA
cdr3_aa: ASSADGGYT

clone_size: few
v_call: TRBV7-9
j_call: TRBJ2-6
d_call: NA
cdr3_aa: ASSSPPSSGANVLT

clone_size: NA
v_call: TRBV2
j_call: TRBJ1-5
d_call: TRBD1
cdr3_aa: ASSDDRVGNQPQH

clone_size: NA
v_call: TRBV20-1
j_call: TRBJ2-7
d_call: NA
cdr3_aa: SARDKFYEQY

clone_size: NA
v_call: TRBV4-3
j_call: TRBJ1-1
d_call: NA
cdr3_aa: ASSQSSGLNTEAF

clone_size: many
v_call: TRBV15
j_call: TRBJ2-1
d_call: NA
cdr3_aa: ATSGAGDSASYNEQF

clone_size: many
v_call: TRBV5-6
j_call: TRBJ2-2
d_call: NA
cdr3_aa: ASSFSRVGTGELF

clone_size: NA
v_call: TRBV12-3/TRBV12-4
j_call: TRBJ2-1
d_call: TRBD2
cdr3_aa: ASEDGLAGHNEQF

clone_size: many
v_call: TRBV11-2
j_call: TRBJ2-7
d_call: NA
cdr3_aa: ASSPYGADEQY

clone_size: NA
v_call: TRBV21-1
j_call: TRBJ2-7
d_call: NA
cdr3_aa: ASSGPPGQPRLYSYEQY

clone_size: few
v_call: TRBV4-3
j_call: TRBJ2-5
d_call: NA
cdr3_aa: ASSQGRDVSWTQY

clone_size: NA
v_call: TRBV4-3
j_call: TRBJ2-1
d_call: TRBD2
cdr3_aa: ASSPRLAGADEQF

clone_size: NA
v_call: TRBV7-3
j_call: TRBJ2-1
d_call: TRBD2
cdr3_aa: ASSPRLAPYNEQF

clone_size: few
v_call: TRBV27
j_call: TRBJ2-2
d_call: TRBD1
cdr3_aa: ASSLYRGRVGGELF

clone_size: NA
v_call: TRBV7-3
j_call: TRBJ1-6
d_call: NA
cdr3_aa: ASSLDSLRGSPLH

clone_size: NA
v_call: TRBV7-2
j_call: TRBJ2-7
d_call: TRBD2
cdr3_aa: ASRVAGGGYEQY

clone_size: few
v_call: TRBV7-9
j_call: TRBJ2-1
d_call: NA
cdr3_aa: ASSLVGVALHNEQF

clone_size: many
v_call: TRBV7-2
j_call: TRBJ1-5
d_call: NA
cdr3_aa: ASTSGGPQH

clone_size: many
v_call: TRBV11-1
j_call: TRBJ2-6
d_call: TRBD1
cdr3_aa: ASSLVPDRVSGANVLT

clone_size: many
v_call: TRBV11-2
j_call: TRBJ2-1
d_call: TRBD2
cdr3_aa: ASSLDRAGGPYEQF

clone_size: NA
v_call: TRBV7-9
j_call: TRBJ2-7
d_call: NA
cdr3_aa: ASTSTGPYEQY

clone_size: NA
v_call: TRBV19
j_call: TRBJ2-7
d_call: TRBD1
cdr3_aa: ASSLGQGVNLEQY

clone_size: NA
v_call: TRBV6-5
j_call: TRBJ2-7
d_call: TRBD1
cdr3_aa: ASSYSKGAEQY

clone_size: few
v_call: TRBV6-6
j_call: TRBJ1-1
d_call: NA
cdr3_aa: SSSDVDTIEAF

clone_size: many
v_call: TRBV12-3/TRBV12-4
j_call: TRBJ2-1
d_call: NA
cdr3_aa: ASSPGLAVHEQF

clone_size: few
v_call: TRBV10-2
j_call: TRBJ2-1
d_call: NA
cdr3_aa: ASSITGSKSYNEQF

clone_size: few
v_call: TRBV20-1
j_call: TRBJ2-5
d_call: TRBD1
cdr3_aa: SGRAGGMETQY

clone_size: NA
v_call: TRBV7-6
j_call: TRBJ2-5
d_call: NA
cdr3_aa: ASSATPQETQY

clone_size: many
v_call: TRBV12-3/TRBV12-4
j_call: TRBJ2-2
d_call: NA
cdr3_aa: ASEPTGELF

clone_size: NA
v_call: TRBV11-2
j_call: TRBJ2-1
d_call: NA
cdr3_aa: ASSAMGWGVSDEQF

clone_size: few
v_call: TRBV9
j_call: TRBJ2-5
d_call: NA
cdr3_aa: ASSVLAGGETQY

clone_size: few
v_call: TRBV20-1
j_call: TRBJ2-7
d_call: TRBD2
cdr3_aa: SARSSGTSEQY

clone_size: few
v_call: TRBV27
j_call: TRBJ2-1
d_call: TRBD2
cdr3_aa: ASSPLAGGNLNEQF

clone_size: NA
v_call: TRBV3-1
j_call: TRBJ2-1
d_call: NA
cdr3_aa: ACSLWDTTSSYNEQF

clone_size: few
v_call: TRBV4-3
j_call: TRBJ1-5
d_call: NA
cdr3_aa: ASSQERDNQPQH

clone_size: NA
v_call: TRBV3-1
j_call: TRBJ2-1
d_call: TRBD1
cdr3_aa: ASRKTGGAEFDNEQF